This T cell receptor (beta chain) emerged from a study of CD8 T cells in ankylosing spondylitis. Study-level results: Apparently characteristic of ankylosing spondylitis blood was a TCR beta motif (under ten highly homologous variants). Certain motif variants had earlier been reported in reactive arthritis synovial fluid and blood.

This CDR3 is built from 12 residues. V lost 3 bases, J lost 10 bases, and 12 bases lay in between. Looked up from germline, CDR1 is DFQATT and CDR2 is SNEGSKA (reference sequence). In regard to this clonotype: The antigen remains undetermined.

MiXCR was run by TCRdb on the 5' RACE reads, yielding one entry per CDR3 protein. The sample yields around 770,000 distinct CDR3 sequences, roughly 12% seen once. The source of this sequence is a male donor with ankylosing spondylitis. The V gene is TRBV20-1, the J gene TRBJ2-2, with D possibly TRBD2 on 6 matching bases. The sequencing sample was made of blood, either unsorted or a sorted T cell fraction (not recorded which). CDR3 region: CSARRGEEELFF. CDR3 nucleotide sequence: TGCAGTGCTAGGCGCGGGGAAGAGGAGCTGTTTTTT.